Below are 11 T cell receptor beta chains sequenced from a single sample in a study of shared clonotypes between healthy human individuals. Profiling relied on immunoSEQ multiplex PCR, and the TCRdb table lists in-frame clones only, not all of them. The sample has some 2.4 million clones; roughly 93% are singletons. Sequences were obtained from naive CD4+ T cells from PBMCs. Specified subset: CD45RA+ positively selected. All receptors derive from a young man in good health. Some clones in this sample may be carry-over from other donors' samples.

The chain carries TRBV6-6 and TRBJ1-3, with D perhaps TRBD1 (5 bases). This CDR3 spans 14 amino acids. The germline V and J ends were trimmed by 8 bases and 0 bases, with 11 bases remaining between them. Per the germline V gene, CDR1 is MNHNY and CDR2 is SVGAGI (reference sequence). The DNA of the CDR3 is TGTGCCAGCGGGGGTACTTACTCTGGAAACACCATATATTTT. Residues: CASGGTYSGNTIYF.

The chain uses TRBV7-9 and TRBJ2-3; D possibly corresponds to TRBD1 (6 bases). Trimming took off 6 bases at V and 4 bases at J, with 11 bases between the two ends. This CDR3 is built from 13 residues. The germline gives CDR1 SEHNR, CDR2 FQNEAQ (reference sequence). The CDR3 is CASSFTGSDTQYF. In nucleotides, the CDR3 is TGTGCCAGCAGTTTTACAGGGTCAGATACGCAGTATTTT.

The V call is TRBV5-4, the J call TRBJ2-7; 9 bases map to TRBD2. V trimming: 0 bases; J trimming: 3 bases; junction bases outside the gene matches: 4. There are 15 residues in the CDR3. CDR1 and CDR2 from the germline V gene are SGHNT and YYREEE (reference sequence). Written as DNA, the CDR3 is TGTGCCAGCAGCTTGGGGGCGGGAGGGCTCTACGAGCAGTACTTC. Protein sequence: CASSLGAGGLYEQYF.

The V call is TRBV19, the J call TRBJ2-7; either TRBD1 or TRBD2 may supply D (5 bases each). The CDR3 has 15 amino acids. From germline, CDR1 is LNHDA and CDR2 SQIVND (reference sequence). Trimming removed 4 bases at V and 3 bases at J, with 16 bases between. The DNA of the CDR3 is TGTGCCAGTAGTAAGGGACCTACGGCCGTCTACGAGCAGTACTTC. Residues: CASSKGPTAVYEQYF. Together with reference TRBV19 and TRBJ2-7, the CDR3 gives the full variable domain: DGGITQSPKYLFRKEGQNVTLSCEQNLNHDAMYWYRQDPGQGLRLIYYSQIVNDFQKGDIAEGYSVSREKKESFPLTVTSAQKNPTAFYLCASSKGPTAVYEQYFGPGTRLTVT.

The V and J genes are TRBV5-1 and TRBJ2-3; D gene uncertain. The germline CDR1 and CDR2 sequences are SGHRS and YFSETQ. CDR3 size: 15 residues. V was shortened by 4 bases and J by 1 base, with 13 bases between the two germline ends. CDR3 in amino acids: CASSPDSAGTDTQYF. The DNA of the CDR3 is TGCGCCAGCAGCCCGGATTCAGCTGGCACAGATACGCAGTATTTT.

This chain connects TRBV7-8 to TRBJ1-5; no firm D call. Germline values: CDR1 SGHVS, CDR2 FQNEAQ. V was shortened by 1 base and J by 2 bases, with 6 bases between the two germline ends. The CDR3 length is 14 residues. CDR3 loop: CASSLVLGNQPQHF. The CDR3 nucleotides are TGTGCCAGCAGCTTAGTGTTGGGCAATCAGCCCCAGCATTTT.

The V gene is TRBV30, the J gene TRBJ1-5, with a possible D match to TRBD1 (6 bases). The CDR3 contains 13 residues. Trimming cost V 2 bases and J 5 bases, with 10 bases left between them. CDR1 is GTSNPN and CDR2 is SVGIG in the germline V gene (reference sequence). CDR3 residues: CAWSPGAYQPQHF. CDR3 DNA: TGTGCCTGGAGTCCAGGGGCCTATCAGCCCCAGCATTTT.

The gene calls are TRBV28 and TRBJ2-1; unclear D gene. The CDR3 spans 12 residues. Trimming left V 2 bases short and J 9 bases short, with 8 bases between. CDR1 and CDR2 from the germline V gene are MDHEN and SYDVKM. Written as DNA, the CDR3 is TGTGCCAGCAGTTTAATGGCAGGTGAGCAGTTCTTC. Amino acids: CASSLMAGEQFF.

This chain uses TRBV7-2 with TRBJ2-5; TRBD1 agrees at 7 bases. V was pared by 5 bases and J by 2 bases, with 5 bases of the junction left unmatched. The CDR3 has 14 amino acids. The V gene's germline CDR1 is SGHTA and CDR2 FQGNSA. The CDR3 DNA reads TGTGCCAGCAGCCCAGGGGGACAGCAAGAGACCCAGTACTTC. It encodes CASSPGGQQETQYF.

The V and J genes are TRBV28 and TRBJ2-5, with D perhaps matching TRBD2 (6 bases). This CDR3 comprises 14 residues. V was cut by 6 bases and J by 7 bases, with 18 bases left in between. Germline V gene sequence: CDR1 MDHEN, CDR2 SYDVKM. CDR3 sequence: CASRGISGKGTQYF. In nucleotides, the CDR3 is TGTGCCAGCAGAGGGATTAGCGGAAAGGGGACCCAGTACTTC.

The chain links TRBV29-1 to TRBJ2-3, with D perhaps TRBD2 (6 bases). Per germline, CDR1 SQVTM and CDR2 ANQGSEA. Trimming left V 4 bases short and J 3 bases short, with 8 bases between. CDR3 length: 12 amino acids. The chain's CDR3 is CSVVLATDTQYF. The CDR3 coding sequence is TGCAGCGTTGTCCTAGCGACAGATACGCAGTATTTT.